These 6 T cell receptor beta chains originate from one sample sequenced in a study of identical twins. One entry per CDR3 protein results from TCRdb running MiXCR on the 5' RACE reads. The sample comprises approximately 350,000 distinct CDR3 sequences, 10% to 15% of which are singletons, and roughly 7% rests with the top ten. These data also featured in a second study, about yellow fever vaccine responses in identical twins.

The sequenced sample was CD8+ T cells sorted from blood. The receptors here all came from a woman younger than 30 in good health.

This chain uses TRBV7-6 with TRBJ2-5; TRBD1 agrees at 12 bases. This CDR3 has 17 residues. V dropped 4 bases and J dropped 4; count of bases not matched to a gene: 10. Germline lookup yields CDR1 SGHVS and CDR2 FNYEAQ. CDR3 region: CASSSGTGGEGRETQYF. In nucleotides, the CDR3 is TGTGCCAGCAGCTCCGGGACAGGGGGCGAGGGGAGAGAGACCCAGTACTTC.

This chain uses TRBV28 with TRBJ1-5; no clear D gene. With 6 bases removed from V and 5 bases from J, the gap between germline ends came to 20 bases. Germline-derived CDR1 and CDR2 are MDHEN and SYDVKM. This CDR3 comprises 16 residues. The CDR3 here is CASSSLEDLIDQPQHF. In DNA form, the CDR3 reads TGTGCCAGCAGCTCCCTTGAGGACCTCATCGATCAGCCCCAGCATTTT.

V gene TRBV9 combines with J gene TRBJ2-1; possibly TRBD1 for D (5 bases). V lost 0 bases and J 7 bases, leaving 11 bases between the germline ends. Germline lookup yields CDR1 SGDLS and CDR2 YYNGEE. This CDR3 comprises 14 residues. CDR3 protein: CASSVGVGRNEQFF. CDR3 nucleotide sequence: TGTGCCAGCAGCGTAGGTGTGGGGCGGAATGAGCAGTTCTTC. The complete variable domain, with remaining parts taken from reference TRBV9 and TRBJ2-1, reads DSGVTQTPKHLITATGQRVTLRCSPRSGDLSVYWYQQSLDQGLQFLIQYYNGEERAKGNILERFSAQQFPDLHSELNLSSLELGDSALYFCASSVGVGRNEQFFGPGTRLTVL.

CDR3 region: CASSAGLADLTGELFF. Written as DNA, the CDR3 is TGTGCCAGCAGTGCGGGACTAGCGGATCTGACCGGGGAGCTGTTTTTT. The genes are TRBV28 and TRBJ2-2; 11 nucleotides match TRBD2. V was clipped by 5 bases and J by 5 bases; unmatched bases: 7. Germline V gene data show CDR1 as MDHEN and CDR2 as SYDVKM. The CDR3 totals 16 residues.

This rearrangement joins TRBV20-1 to TRBJ2-1; 15 bases match TRBD2. Germline V lookup: CDR1 DFQATT, CDR2 SNEGSKA (reference sequence). CDR3 length equals 18 residues. V lost 0 bases to trimming and J lost 6 bases; unmatched junction nucleotides: 9. The CDR3 is CSARDSRTSGRALNEQFF. The CDR3 DNA follows: TGCAGTGCTAGAGATTCCCGGACTAGCGGGAGGGCCCTCAATGAGCAGTTCTTC.

J is TRBJ2-2 and V is TRBV7-9; D gene unclear. This CDR3 region has 14 residues. V was clipped by 3 bases and J by 1 base, with 6 bases between them. The germline gives CDR1 SEHNR, CDR2 FQNEAQ (reference sequence). In DNA form, the CDR3 reads TGTGCCAGCAGCTTCGAGCGGAACACCGGGGAGCTGTTTTTT. Translation gives CASSFERNTGELFF. Using reference TRBV7-9 and TRBJ2-2 for the parts outside the CDR3, the full variable domain is DTGVSQNPRHKITKRGQNVTFRCDPISEHNRLYWYRQTLGQGPEFLTYFQNEAQLEKSRLLSDRFSAERPKGSFSTLEIQRTEQGDSAMYLCASSFERNTGELFFGEGSRLTVL.